The clone carrying this T cell receptor beta chain appeared a single time. The antigen is undetermined. V trimming: 5 bases; J trimming: 6 bases; junction bases outside the gene matches: 5. The CDR3 covers 14 residues. In germline, CDR1 is SGHRS, CDR2 YFSETQ. Every donor was a Caucasian adult from Nashville, Tennessee. Researchers partitioned CD4+ cells into CD45RA+ naive and CD45RA-negative memory subsets. Genomic DNA of every subset was divided equally among multiple immunoSEQ plates. The protocol was immunoSEQ multiplex PCR, while the TCRdb copy is restricted to in-frame clones and leaves out a portion. Among 2,500,000 or so clones listed, 90% to 95% were seen once. These data are taken from a study of shared clonotypes between healthy human individuals. Study-level findings and limits: Despite large depth, rarefaction showed incomplete sorted-subset sequencing.

V and J are TRBV5-1 and TRBJ2-3, with 11 bases aligning to TRBD2. This receptor was identified in a man between 18 and 29 years old in good health. The specimen sequenced was naive CD4+ T cells sorted from blood. Subset described: CD45RA+ positively selected. The chain's CDR3 is CASRGTSGYDTQYF. Here the CDR3 DNA reads TGCGCCAGCAGGGGGACTAGCGGATATGATACGCAGTATTTT.